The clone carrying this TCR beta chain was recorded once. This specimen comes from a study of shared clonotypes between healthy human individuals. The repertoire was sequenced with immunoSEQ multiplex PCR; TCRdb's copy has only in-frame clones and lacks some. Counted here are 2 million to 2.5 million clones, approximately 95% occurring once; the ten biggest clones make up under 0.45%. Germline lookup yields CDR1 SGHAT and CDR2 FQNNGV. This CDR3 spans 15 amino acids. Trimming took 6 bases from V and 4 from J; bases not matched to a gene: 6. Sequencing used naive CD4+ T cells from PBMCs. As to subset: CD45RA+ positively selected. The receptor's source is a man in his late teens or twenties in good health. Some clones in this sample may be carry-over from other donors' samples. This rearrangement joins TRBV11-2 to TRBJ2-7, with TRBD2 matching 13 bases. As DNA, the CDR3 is TGTGCCAGCAGACTAGCGGGAGGGAGGCCTTACGAGCAGTACTTC. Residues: CASRLAGGRPYEQYF.